These 16 T cell receptor beta chains originate from one sample sequenced in a study of beta chain features in type 1 diabetes. Study observations and caveats: Shortening that was moderate but significant affected the TCRB CDR3s of Type 1 diabetes patients in all four CD4+ subsets.

Their recognized antigens are unknown. Expressed TCRB transcripts were sequenced because the entire RNA isolate underwent reverse transcription. Profiled with immunoSEQ multiplex PCR; TCRdb holds only in-frame clones, not every one. The sample records about 710,000 clones, over 13% being singletons. Input material: naive CD4+ T cells from blood. These receptor sequences come from a man between 18 and 29 years old with type 1 diabetes.

This clone was counted only a few times. The chain combines TRBV11-2 with TRBJ2-7; no reliable D call. There are 15 residues in the CDR3. CDR1 SGHAT and CDR2 FQNNGV come from the germline V gene. V lost 3 bases and J lost 7, with 19 bases in between. The CDR3 DNA sequence: TGTGCCAGCAGCTTCCCCAGACGGTCCCTACGGGAGCAGTACTTC. This translates into CASSFPRRSLREQYF.

The rearrangement joins TRBV11-1 to TRBJ1-5, with 8 bases that match TRBD1. The V gene end was trimmed by 5 bases and the J gene end by 6 bases; junction bases not matched to a gene: 6. In germline, CDR1 is SGHAT, CDR2 FQDESV (reference sequence). The CDR3 extends over 14 amino acids. CDR3 in DNA: TGTGCCAGCAGCAAACAGGGGGTAATTCAGCCCCAGCATTTT. This gives the protein CASSKQGVIQPQHF.

This clone occurred a few times. This chain uses TRBV7-2 with TRBJ2-1; 10 bases are a match to TRBD2. This CDR3 region has 15 residues. Trimming at V came to 0 bases and at J to 7 bases, leaving 3 bases not matched to a gene. Germline V gives CDR1 SGHTA, CDR2 FQGNSA. CDR3 sequence (DNA): TGTGCCAGCAGCTTAGCAGCGGGAGGGCCAAATGAGCAGTTCTTC. Amino acids: CASSLAAGGPNEQFF.

The chain combines TRBV15 with TRBJ2-7, with D possibly matching TRBD1 (6 bases). Looked up from germline, CDR1 is LNHNV and CDR2 is YYDKDF (reference sequence). This CDR3 is 14 amino acids long. Deletions cut 5 bases from V and 5 bases from J, with 16 bases between. The CDR3 DNA follows: TGTGCCACCAGCCTCAGGGGAGAGTCAGACGAGCAGTACTTC. This codes for CATSLRGESDEQYF.

The rearrangement uses TRBV7-9 and TRBJ2-5; 7 bases agree with TRBD1. From germline, CDR1 is SEHNR and CDR2 FQNEAQ (reference sequence). The J segment lost 2 bases and the V segment lost 5 bases, leaving 8 bases of the junction unmatched. The CDR3 consists of 15 residues. The CDR3 spells CASSTGTVLQETQYF. In nucleotides, the CDR3 is TGTGCCAGCAGCACCGGGACAGTTTTACAAGAGACCCAGTACTTC.

The CDR3 reads CATWQLADRRETQYF. The CDR3 DNA sequence: TGTGCCACATGGCAGCTAGCGGACAGGCGGGAGACCCAGTACTTC. The chain has TRBV6-6 and TRBJ2-5; D is possibly TRBD1 or TRBD2 (7 bases each). The V gene lost 10 bases and the J gene lost 5 bases, with 23 bases spanning the gap. In germline, CDR1 is MNHNY, CDR2 SVGAGI (reference sequence). The CDR3 is 15 amino acids.

The J gene is TRBJ1-5, the V gene TRBV4-2, with D possibly being TRBD1 (6 bases). Germline assignment: CDR1 LGHNA and CDR2 YNFKEQ. Trimming took off 5 bases at V and 2 bases at J, with 10 bases between the two ends. The CDR3 covers 14 residues. The CDR3 DNA sequence: TGTGCCAGCAGCGGGGGGCCTGGCAATCAGCCCCAGCATTTT. Translation: CASSGGPGNQPQHF.

This clone was detected a few times. This sequence joins TRBV7-3 and TRBJ2-5, with TRBD2 matching 14 bases. Germline V gives CDR1 SGHTA, CDR2 FQGTGA. The CDR3 length is 15 residues. The junction had 4 bases not matched to a gene; V was cut back by 4 bases and J by 6 bases. CDR3 amino acids: CASSSGTSGGKTQYF. The CDR3 nucleotides are TGTGCCAGCAGCTCCGGGACTAGCGGGGGAAAGACCCAGTACTTC.

This clone came up a few times. The V call is TRBV10-1, the J call TRBJ2-7; D gene unclear. Per germline, CDR1 WNHNN and CDR2 SYGVQD (reference sequence). Trimming took 4 bases from V and 6 from J, leaving 7 bases between them. The CDR3 spans 11 residues. CDR3 loop: CASSGLLEQYF. DNA for the CDR3: TGCGCCAGCAGTGGATTGCTCGAGCAGTACTTC.

This clone was seen more than once but under ten times. The J gene is TRBJ2-7, the V gene TRBV7-3; D perhaps matches TRBD2 (5 bases). The CDR3 consists of 14 residues. Germline loops: CDR1 SGHTA, CDR2 FQGTGA. Between the trimmed V and J ends, which lost 5 bases and 7 bases, there was a span of 18 bases. DNA of the CDR3: TGTGCCAGCAGCCTCTCCGGGTCCACGGGGGAGCAGTACTTC. Translating it yields CASSLSGSTGEQYF.

About this clone: The identical CDR3 is also encoded by other nucleotide sequences in the sample. The rearrangement links TRBV30 to TRBJ1-5; D not certain. This CDR3 has 13 amino acids. Per the germline V gene, CDR1 is GTSNPN and CDR2 is SVGIG (reference sequence). Trimming took off 2 bases at V and 0 bases at J, with 5 bases between the two ends. In DNA form, the CDR3 reads TGTGCCTGGAGTTTAGGTAGCAATCAGCCCCAGCATTTT. This translates into CAWSLGSNQPQHF.

The genes are TRBV25-1 and TRBJ1-2, with no clear D. V was trimmed by 6 bases and J by 2 bases, leaving 7 bases between them. The CDR3 extends over 12 amino acids. CDR1 and CDR2 (germline): MGHDK, SYGVNS. The DNA for the CDR3 is TGTGCCAGCAGGCAGGACAACTATGGCTACACCTTC. It encodes CASRQDNYGYTF.

The chain joins TRBV7-9 to TRBJ1-3, with a tentative D call TRBD1 (5 bases). This CDR3 contains 14 residues. CDR1 and CDR2 (germline): SEHNR, FQNEAQ (reference sequence). The ends were cut back, 5 bases at V and 0 bases at J, with 8 bases in the middle. The CDR3 DNA follows: TGTGCCAGCAGCCTGACAGTCTCTGGAAACACCATATATTTT. This gives the protein CASSLTVSGNTIYF.

The chain employs TRBV30 and TRBJ1-2; tentative D call: TRBD1 (5 bases). The V end lost 5 bases, the J end lost 2 bases, and 15 bases lay between the germline ends. This CDR3 has 14 amino acids. Germline lookup yields CDR1 GTSNPN and CDR2 SVGIG (reference sequence). In DNA, the CDR3 is TGTGCCTGGTCGATGGCAGGGCTAAACTATGGCTACACCTTC. Translation: CAWSMAGLNYGYTF.

In its sample, this clone was seen a few times. This chain links TRBV28 with TRBJ1-5; D uncertain. Between the trimmed V and J ends, which lost 3 bases and 4 bases, there was a span of 7 bases. Germline CDR1 MDHEN, CDR2 SYDVKM. The CDR3 runs to 13 residues. This CDR3 reads CASSFGVNQPQHF. DNA for the CDR3: TGTGCCAGCAGTTTTGGGGTAAATCAGCCCCAGCATTTT.

A few counts support this clone. The gene calls are TRBV2 and TRBJ2-1, with 8 bases matching TRBD1. The germline V gene has CDR1 SNHLY and CDR2 FYNNEI. This CDR3 has 14 amino acids. The trim removed 6 bases at V and 4 bases at J, leaving 5 bases unmatched. The CDR3 DNA follows: TGTGCCAGCAGGAGACAGGGGAATTACAATGAGCAGTTCTTC. Encoded protein: CASRRQGNYNEQFF.